This entry describes one T cell receptor (beta chain). Clones were read by immunoSEQ multiplex PCR, and TCRdb kept only the in-frame ones, dropping some. There are 330,000 or so clones in the sample; around 87% occur only once, and more than 1.5% lies in the top ten. The sample comes from a study of blood T cell repertoires in COVID-19. The overall study: Italy, Spain and the United States were the sources of the convalescent and acute COVID-19 samples.

The receptor was isolated from a man aged 35 to 55 in a cohort exposed to, infected with or recovered from COVID-19 (not recorded which). The specimen was PBMCs or T cells enriched from blood (not recorded which).

CDR3 residues: CASSEQRVLSADTQYF. The CDR3 nucleotides are TGTGCCAGCAGTGAACAGCGGGTCTTAAGCGCAGATACGCAGTATTTT. The V and J genes are TRBV25-1 and TRBJ2-3; the D gene is possibly TRBD2 (6 bases). This CDR3 is built from 16 residues. Trimming took 2 bases from V and 4 from J, leaving 16 bases between them. Germline V CDR1 and CDR2: MGHDK, SYGVNS.